Described below is a single T cell receptor (beta chain) sequence and its context. The sample belongs to a study of blood T cell repertoires in COVID-19. Study in general: Acute and convalescent COVID-19 samples came from the United States, Italy and Spain. Sources were T cells, B-cell-depleted T cells, or PBMCs; the material itself was cDNA or gDNA.

In the original workflow: Nucleated cell counts were estimated from reference gene primer amplification. This table comes from immunoSEQ multiplex PCR, and its TCRdb copy is limited to in-frame clones, with some not included. V and J calls and clone size are given by that table; D and trimming were obtained from the DNA. The profile shows 540,000 or so clones, about 89% of them singletons. Those enrolled in Seattle joined during active infection and were followed longitudinally afterward. The CDR3 is 15 residues long. Germline lookup yields CDR1 MNHNY and CDR2 SVGAGI (reference sequence). V shed 0 bases and J shed 0 bases, with 9 bases lying between them.

The material sequenced was peripheral blood. V is TRBV6-6 and J is TRBJ2-7, with D possibly TRBD2 on 5 matching bases. The sequence derives from a woman aged 45-65 years with COVID-19, enrolled during active disease. The CDR3 bases are TGTGCCAGCAGTTACTCGAAAGGGAGCTCCTACGAGCAGTACTTC. Its translation is CASSYSKGSSYEQYF.